This passage covers 9 T cell receptor beta chains from one sample sequenced in a study of blood T cell repertoires in COVID-19. Profiled with immunoSEQ multiplex PCR; TCRdb holds only in-frame clones, not every one. This table has some 300,000 clones, around 90% appearing once. The specimen sequenced was peripheral blood. These receptors all come from a man aged 18 to 35 with active or convalescent COVID-19.

The rearrangement joins TRBV11-3 to TRBJ2-1; 7 nucleotides agree with TRBD2. V lost 5 bases to trimming and J lost 2 bases; unmatched junction nucleotides: 3. This CDR3 comprises 14 residues. Germline V gives CDR1 SGHNT, CDR2 YENEEA. The CDR3 region is CASSPGGPYNEQFF. The CDR3, as DNA: TGTGCCAGCAGCCCGGGAGGCCCCTACAATGAGCAGTTCTTC.

In its sample, this clone was seen once. V gene TRBV12-3 or TRBV12-4 combines with J gene TRBJ1-2, with D possibly being TRBD1 (6 bases). Between the trimmed V and J ends, which lost 4 bases and 8 bases, there was a span of 14 bases. The CDR3 is made up of 13 amino acids. The DNA of the CDR3 is TGTGCCAGCAGTTCCCAACGGGGGGGCGGCTACACCTTC. Its protein product is CASSSQRGGGYTF.

The chain recombines TRBV27 with TRBJ2-5; D ambiguous. The V gene's germline CDR1 is MNHEY and CDR2 SMNVEV (reference sequence). This CDR3 comprises 15 residues. The V and J ends lost 6 bases and 0 bases respectively, with 14 bases between them. The CDR3: CASRPTYYYQETQYF. CDR3 DNA sequence: TGTGCCAGCAGACCTACGTATTACTACCAAGAGACCCAGTACTTC.

The chain employs TRBV6-6 and TRBJ1-3; 8 bases are a match to TRBD1. Trimming took 10 bases from V and 0 from J; bases not matched to a gene: 8. This CDR3 has 15 amino acids. Germline assignment: CDR1 MNHNY and CDR2 SVGAGI (reference sequence). In nucleotides, the CDR3 is TGTGCCACCGGGGACAGGACCTTCTCTGGAAACACCATATATTTT. Amino acids: CATGDRTFSGNTIYF.

V is TRBV14 and J is TRBJ1-4, with D possibly matching TRBD1 (5 bases). Germline CDR1 SGHDN, CDR2 FVKESK. Trimming removed 4 bases at V and 1 base at J, with 10 bases between. This CDR3 has 15 amino acids. The CDR3 is CASSRGLLTNEKLFF. CDR3 nucleotide sequence: TGTGCCAGCAGCCGGGGACTACTAACTAATGAAAAACTGTTTTTT.

V is TRBV5-6 and J is TRBJ2-5; D is possibly TRBD1 (5 bases). The germline CDR1 and CDR2 sequences are SGHDT and YYEEEE. This CDR3 comprises 13 residues. The V gene lost 4 bases and the J gene lost 5 bases, with 12 bases spanning the gap. The CDR3, as DNA: TGTGCCAGCAGCCTCAGGGTTTTGGAGACCCAGTACTTC. Translation: CASSLRVLETQYF.

In DNA, the CDR3 is TGTGCCACCGGTCGAGAGGGAAACGAGCAGTTCTTC. Protein sequence: CATGREGNEQFF. The chain carries TRBV15 and TRBJ2-1, with D possibly being TRBD2 (5 bases). The CDR3 spans 12 residues. Between the trimmed V and J ends, which lost 8 bases and 10 bases, there was a span of 15 bases. Per the germline V gene, CDR1 is LNHNV and CDR2 is YYDKDF (reference sequence).

This clone was seen a single time. The chain employs TRBV5-8 and TRBJ2-3, with a tentative D call TRBD1 (6 bases). V was trimmed by 8 bases and J by 4 bases, leaving 14 bases between them. CDR3 size: 13 residues. Germline V gene lookup returns CDR1 SGHTS and CDR2 YDEGEE. Here the CDR3 reads CARGARASDTQYF. Here the CDR3 DNA reads TGTGCCAGGGGGGCACGGGCATCAGATACGCAGTATTTT.

This clone was counted once. The rearrangement joins TRBV9 to TRBJ2-7; TRBD2 agrees at 15 bases. CDR3 length: 17 residues. Germline CDR1 SGDLS, CDR2 YYNGEE. The V segment lost 0 bases and the J segment 5 bases; nucleotides outside the gene matches: 6. CDR3 region: CASSVGTSGGDVDEQYF. CDR3 nucleotides: TGTGCCAGCAGCGTAGGGACTAGCGGGGGGGACGTCGACGAGCAGTACTTC.